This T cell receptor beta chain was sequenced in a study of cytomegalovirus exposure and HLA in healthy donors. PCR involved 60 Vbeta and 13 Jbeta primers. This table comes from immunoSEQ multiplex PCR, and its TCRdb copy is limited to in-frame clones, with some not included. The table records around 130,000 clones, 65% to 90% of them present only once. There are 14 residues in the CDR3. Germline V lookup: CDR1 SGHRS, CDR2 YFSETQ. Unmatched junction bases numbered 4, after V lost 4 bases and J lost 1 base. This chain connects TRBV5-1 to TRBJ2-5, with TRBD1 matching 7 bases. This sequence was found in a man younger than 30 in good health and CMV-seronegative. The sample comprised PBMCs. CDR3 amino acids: CASSRDRLQETQYF. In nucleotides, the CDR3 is TGCGCCAGCAGCCGGGACAGACTCCAAGAGACCCAGTACTTC.